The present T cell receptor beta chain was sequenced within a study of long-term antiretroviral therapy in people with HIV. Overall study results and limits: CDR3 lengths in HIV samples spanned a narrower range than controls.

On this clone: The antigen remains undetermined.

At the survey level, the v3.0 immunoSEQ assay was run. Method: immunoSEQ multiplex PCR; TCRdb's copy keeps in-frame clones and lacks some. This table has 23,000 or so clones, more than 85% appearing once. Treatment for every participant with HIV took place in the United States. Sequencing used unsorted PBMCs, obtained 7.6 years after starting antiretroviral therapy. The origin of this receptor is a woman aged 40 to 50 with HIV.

CDR3 sequence reads: CASSQPPNYEQYF. The CDR3 nucleotides are TGTGCCAGCAGCCAACCCCCGAATTACGAGCAGTACTTC. This chain uses TRBV7-9 with TRBJ2-7; D ambiguous. CDR3 length: 13 residues. Trimming shortened V by 5 bases and J by 4 bases, and 12 bases separated the two germline ends. Germline V CDR1 and CDR2: SEHNR, FQNEAQ (reference sequence).